Shown below are 8 T cell receptor beta chains from a single sample sequenced in a study of cytomegalovirus exposure and HLA in healthy donors. The PCR used 60 Vbeta and 13 Jbeta primers. Generated by immunoSEQ multiplex PCR, the TCRdb table keeps only in-frame clones and is missing some. The table includes about 100,000 clones, 79% detected once. Sequenced sample: PBMCs. The receptor source for this set is a female donor in good health and CMV-seropositive.

The CDR3 DNA reads as TGTGCCACGGGGACCTACGAGCAGTACTTC. Its translation is CATGTYEQYF. The chain combines TRBV7-9 with TRBJ2-7, with D possibly being TRBD2 (5 bases). The CDR3 has 10 residues. Germline V CDR1 and CDR2: SEHNR, FQNEAQ (reference sequence). Trimming removed 10 bases from V and 2 bases from J, with 6 bases in between.

J is TRBJ1-4 and V is TRBV7-9; 9 bases are shared with TRBD1. The V gene's germline CDR1 is SEHNR and CDR2 FQNEAQ (reference sequence). Germline trimming cut 5 bases from V and 8 bases from J; bases unmatched to any gene: 9. CDR3 length: 15 residues. The CDR3 sequence: CASSPPGTGNEKLFF. The CDR3, as DNA: TGTGCCAGCAGCCCCCCGGGGACAGGGAACGAAAAACTGTTTTTT.

CDR3 coding DNA: TGTGCCAGCAGTGAGGGGACTCATCAGCCCCAGCATTTT. Protein sequence: CASSEGTHQPQHF. V usage is TRBV6-1 and J usage is TRBJ1-5; possible D gene TRBD1, 5 bases. CDR1 and CDR2 (germline): MNHNS, SASEGT. The germline V and J ends were trimmed by 3 bases and 5 bases, with 8 bases remaining between them. This CDR3 spans 13 amino acids.

The rearrangement uses TRBV7-2 and TRBJ2-7; a weak D match, TRBD2 (6 bases). The CDR3 has 15 residues. Germline lookup yields CDR1 SGHTA and CDR2 FQGNSA. V gave up 4 bases and J gave up 3 bases, with 16 bases separating them. Written as DNA, the CDR3 is TGTGCCAGCAGCTCTGCTGCCGGGGGATACTACGAGCAGTACTTC. Residues: CASSSAAGGYYEQYF.

This chain connects TRBV21-1 to TRBJ2-2; TRBD1, as called in the table, went unchecked against the DNA. TRBV21-1 is termed a pseudogene. The CDR3 loop spans 17 amino acids. The CDR3 DNA is TGTGCCAGCAGCAAACGCCTGACAGGGAGGAACACCGGGGAGCTGTTTTTT. Translation: CASSKRLTGRNTGELFF.

CDR3 region: CASSKGVGDEQFF. The CDR3 region has the DNA TGTGCCAGCAGCAAGGGAGTTGGCGATGAGCAGTTCTTC. The rearrangement links TRBV5-4 to TRBJ2-1, with D maybe TRBD2 (5 bases). This CDR3 spans 13 amino acids. The germline V gene encodes CDR1 SGHNT and CDR2 YYREEE (reference sequence). V was trimmed by 4 bases and J by 8 bases, leaving 13 bases between them.

The chain combines TRBV2 with TRBJ2-5, with D possibly being TRBD2 (6 bases). The J call may be wrong; the DNA end is better matched by TRBJ2-7. The germline gives CDR1 SNHLY, CDR2 FYNNEI. The CDR3 runs to 13 residues. CDR3 amino acids: CASKRNSGGEQYF. Here the CDR3 DNA reads TGTGCCAGCAAAAGGAATAGCGGCGGCGAGCAGTACTTC.

The chain has TRBV19 and TRBJ1-1; TRBD1 is a possible D gene (5 bases). CDR1 and CDR2 (germline): LNHDA, SQIVND (reference sequence). CDR3 length equals 15 residues. V lost 5 bases, J lost 4 bases, and 17 bases lay in between. CDR3 nucleotide sequence: TGTGCCAGTAGTTCACGACGTACCGGGGGCACTGAAGCTTTCTTT. Translated, it gives CASSSRRTGGTEAFF.